This is a list of T cell receptor beta chains from one sample in a study of T cells after yellow fever vaccination. TCRdb re-derived calls from the 5' RACE reads in MiXCR, one entry per CDR3 protein. The repertoire includes more than 350,000 distinct CDR3 sequences, around a tenth of them detected once, and more than 15% sits in the top ten. The sample here was PBMCs, taken on the day of the first yellow fever vaccination. The origin of the receptors is a man between 18 and 35 years old who received the YFV17D yellow fever vaccine. Each CDR3 is given with its conserved first and last residue.

j_call	v_call	cdr3_length	cdr3_aa
TRBJ2-5	TRBV4-3	14	CASSQESSQETQYF
TRBJ2-6	TRBV5-1	16	CASSPEAGSGANVLTF
TRBJ2-5	TRBV5-1	16	CASSFGPNDPQETQYF
TRBJ1-2	TRBV19	13	CASSIAVGAGYTF
TRBJ2-1	TRBV10-3	12	CAIKDSYNEQFF
TRBJ1-1	TRBV12-3/TRBV12-4	14	CASYSPGSYTEAFF
TRBJ2-7	TRBV21-1	14	CASSKGDVAYEQYF
TRBJ2-3	TRBV9	17	CASSSSPSGGARDTQYF
TRBJ2-1	TRBV30	15	CAWSVRGGGGYRQFF
TRBJ1-1	TRBV6-5	11	CASSSGPEAFF
TRBJ2-5	TRBV4-2	17	CASSQASGIGLQETQYF
TRBJ1-3	TRBV7-2	14	CASSLGSSGNTINF
TRBJ1-5	TRBV10-3	16	CAISESTSGGNQPQHF